Presented here are 10 T cell receptor beta chains from one specimen sequenced in a study of T cell responses to AZD1222 COVID-19 vaccine. The assay was immunoSEQ multiplex PCR, and TCRdb's table has in-frame clones only and misses some. This sample has about 130,000 clones; about 90% occur once, and the top ten carry approximately 1.5%. The input for sequencing was peripheral blood, taken on day 0 of AZD1222 vaccination. Receptor source: an adult in good health.

J is TRBJ2-3 and V is TRBV5-4; D not certain. CDR1 is SGHNT and CDR2 is YYREEE in the germline V gene (reference sequence). The CDR3 loop spans 14 amino acids. Trimming shortened V by 0 bases and J by 2 bases, and 7 bases separated the two germline ends. CDR3 amino acids: CASSLVGPTDTQYF. Written as DNA, the CDR3 is TGTGCCAGCAGCTTGGTCGGACCCACAGATACGCAGTATTTT.

The V call is TRBV6-5, the J call TRBJ1-4, with a possible D match to TRBD1 (5 bases). CDR1 MNHEY and CDR2 SVGAGI come from the germline V gene. The V end was cut by 6 bases, the J end by 4 bases, with 15 bases between. The CDR3 length is 15 residues. CDR3 sequence: CASSRLPDSNEKLFF. As DNA, the CDR3 is TGTGCCAGCAGCCGACTCCCCGACAGTAATGAAAAACTGTTTTTT.

The chain uses TRBV6-5 and TRBJ2-3; TRBD2 matches 9 bases. Germline trimming cut 7 bases from V and 1 base from J; bases unmatched to any gene: 3. This CDR3 region has 14 residues. The germline gives CDR1 MNHEY, CDR2 SVGAGI. The CDR3 sequence is CASNRLAGTDTQYF. In DNA form, the CDR3 reads TGTGCCAGCAACCGACTAGCGGGCACAGATACGCAGTATTTT.

J is TRBJ1-2 and V is TRBV6-5; D may be TRBD1 (5 bases). Germline V lookup: CDR1 MNHEY, CDR2 SVGAGI. Trimming took 0 bases from V and 7 from J, leaving 15 bases between them. CDR3 length: 15 residues. The DNA of the CDR3 is TGTGCCAGCAGTTACTCGGCCGGGGCTCGATCTGGCTACACCTTC. This encodes CASSYSAGARSGYTF.

The CDR3 nucleotides are TGCGCCAGCAGCCAAGATCGGGGGTTTGCCCTTTGGGGGGAAGGCGATGAGCAGTTCTTC. Translation: CASSQDRGFALWGEGDEQFF. The rearrangement links TRBV4-1 to TRBJ2-1; tentatively, D is TRBD2 (6 bases). The CDR3 is 20 amino acids. Trimming pared 0 bases from V and 8 bases from J, leaving 29 bases between. Germline V lookup: CDR1 MGHRA, CDR2 YSYEKL.

This clone was seen only once. The rearrangement links TRBV24-1 to TRBJ1-5; D perhaps matches TRBD1 (6 bases). This CDR3 region has 16 residues. Trimming pared 4 bases from V and 4 bases from J, leaving 16 bases between. Germline assignment: CDR1 KGHDR and CDR2 SFDVKD. As DNA, the CDR3 is TGTGCCACCAGTGACAACGGACAGCTCTGGAATCAGCCCCAGCATTTT. Translation gives CATSDNGQLWNQPQHF.

The chain employs TRBV6-2 or TRBV6-3 and TRBJ2-7; 8 nucleotides line up with TRBD2. The germline V gene encodes CDR1 MNHEY and CDR2 SVGEGT. Unmatched junction bases numbered 9, after V lost 4 bases and J lost 4 bases. This CDR3 has 15 residues. The CDR3: CASSSVLGGGYEQYF. CDR3 DNA sequence: TGTGCCAGCAGTTCGGTACTAGGCGGGGGGTACGAGCAGTACTTC.

The chain combines TRBV7-8 with TRBJ2-7, with TRBD2 matching 8 bases. With 1 base clipped from V and 4 bases from J, the junction kept 6 bases outside the gene matches. Germline loops: CDR1 SGHVS, CDR2 FQNEAQ. There are 15 residues in the CDR3. The CDR3 sequence is CASSLELAASYEQYF. The CDR3 DNA sequence: TGTGCCAGCAGCTTAGAACTAGCGGCGTCATACGAGCAGTACTTC.

This chain links TRBV7-2 with TRBJ1-6; D is possibly TRBD1 (5 bases). Germline lookup yields CDR1 SGHTA and CDR2 FQGNSA. The length of the CDR3 is 15 residues. Trimming took off 1 base at V and 7 bases at J, with 11 bases between the two ends. The CDR3 DNA reads as TGTGCCAGCAGCTTAGTTCAGGGAGCGAATTCACCCCTCCACTTT. Translation: CASSLVQGANSPLHF.

The CDR3 spells CASSLFGRYTEAFF. CDR3 sequence (DNA): TGTGCCAGCAGCTTATTTGGCAGATACACTGAAGCTTTCTTT. The V call is TRBV7-3, the J call TRBJ1-1; D is unclear. The germline V gene encodes CDR1 SGHTA and CDR2 FQGTGA. V was shortened by 2 bases and J by 3 bases, with 10 bases between the two germline ends. The CDR3 runs 14 residues. The whole variable domain, remainder taken from reference TRBV7-3 and TRBJ1-1, is GAGVSQTPSNKVTEKGKYVELRCDPISGHTALYWYRQSLGQGPEFLIYFQGTGAADDSGLPNDRFFAVRPEGSVSTLKIQRTERGDSAVYLCASSLFGRYTEAFFGQGTRLTVV.